The 17 T cell receptor beta chains in this list originate from one sample, sequenced in a study of T cell clones after liver transplantation. Assay: immunoSEQ multiplex PCR; the TCRdb copy retains only in-frame clones and omits some. The repertoire includes around 100,000 clones, around 84% of them detected once, and roughly 2.8% sits in the top ten. The sequenced sample was CD4+ T cells from blood, obtained approximately 50 months after liver transplant. The receptor set was obtained from a human patient who received a liver transplant. Some T cells may originate from the graft donor.

The chain recombines TRBV7-6 with TRBJ1-5, with 10 bases identical to TRBD1. V was pared by 5 bases and J by 5 bases, with 6 bases of the junction left unmatched. Germline lookup yields CDR1 SGHVS and CDR2 FNYEAQ. This CDR3 has 15 residues. In nucleotides, the CDR3 is TGTGCCAGCAGCCGGGACAGGGGCACGTATCAGCCCCAGCATTTT. Residues: CASSRDRGTYQPQHF.

The J gene is TRBJ2-1, the V gene TRBV19, with D possibly TRBD1 on 6 matching bases. CDR3 size: 15 residues. From germline, CDR1 is LNHDA and CDR2 SQIVND (reference sequence). Trimming took off 0 bases at V and 11 bases at J, with 17 bases between the two ends. The CDR3 DNA is TGTGCCAGTAGTATAGACCCGGATACCGGGACAAAGCAGTTCTTC. Translated, it gives CASSIDPDTGTKQFF.

V and J are TRBV6-1 and TRBJ1-5; D perhaps matches TRBD1 (5 bases). This CDR3 spans 14 amino acids. CDR1 and CDR2 from the germline V gene are MNHNS and SASEGT. V was clipped by 6 bases and J by 7 bases, with 16 bases between them. The CDR3 sequence is CASSDSYVEQPQHF. The CDR3 coding sequence is TGTGCCAGCAGCGACAGTTATGTGGAGCAGCCCCAGCATTTT.

This clone appeared a few times. The CDR3 nucleotides are TGTGCCAGCAGCTTTCAGGGAGGTGGCACTGAAGCTTTCTTT. Encoded protein: CASSFQGGGTEAFF. The gene calls are TRBV11-2 and TRBJ1-1; possible D gene TRBD1, 5 bases. There are 14 residues in the CDR3. The germline V gene has CDR1 SGHAT and CDR2 FQNNGV. Trimming removed 3 bases at V and 4 bases at J, with 12 bases between.

The chain carries TRBV27 and TRBJ2-7; D not resolved. There are 14 residues in the CDR3. Trimming pared 2 bases from V and 2 bases from J, leaving 10 bases between. Germline V gene lookup returns CDR1 MNHEY and CDR2 SMNVEV (reference sequence). CDR3 DNA: TGTGCCAGCAGTTTAAGTGGTATCACCTACGAGCAGTACTTC. Translating it yields CASSLSGITYEQYF.

In its sample, this clone was seen a few times. The rearrangement joins TRBV18 to TRBJ1-5; maybe TRBD1 (6 bases). Trimming shortened V by 4 bases and J by 6 bases, and 16 bases separated the two germline ends. The CDR3 has 15 residues. The germline V gene has CDR1 KGHSH and CDR2 LQKENI. The CDR3 nucleotides read TGTGCCAGCTCACAATCAGCGGGGGCCAGTCAGCCCCAGCATTTT. Protein: CASSQSAGASQPQHF.

This chain connects TRBV7-2 to TRBJ1-4; TRBD1 matches 8 bases. V dropped 8 bases and J dropped 8; count of bases not matched to a gene: 7. The CDR3 covers 13 residues. The germline V gene encodes CDR1 SGHTA and CDR2 FQGNSA. The CDR3: CASGRDRSEKLFF. In DNA form, the CDR3 reads TGTGCCAGCGGAAGGGACAGGAGCGAAAAACTGTTTTTT.

CDR3 amino acids: CASSLMGGGQPQHF. Here the CDR3 DNA reads TGTGCCAGCAGCTTGATGGGAGGCGGTCAGCCCCAGCATTTT. The gene calls are TRBV5-6 and TRBJ1-5; D not certain. This CDR3 spans 14 amino acids. The germline V and J ends were trimmed by 1 base and 6 bases, with 11 bases remaining between them. The germline gives CDR1 SGHDT, CDR2 YYEEEE.

The chain links TRBV29-1 to TRBJ2-1, with D possibly called TRBD1 or TRBD2 (6 bases each). Germline loops: CDR1 SQVTM, CDR2 ANQGSEA. Trimming cost V 3 bases and J 1 base, with 13 bases left between them. The CDR3 runs to 15 residues. In DNA, the CDR3 is TGCAGCGTTGATATGGGGGGCGGGTCCTACAATGAGCAGTTCTTC. This codes for CSVDMGGGSYNEQFF.

The rearrangement links TRBV14 to TRBJ1-5; the D gene is possibly TRBD1 (5 bases). The germline CDR1 and CDR2 sequences are SGHDN and FVKESK. This CDR3 has 21 amino acids. V dropped 0 bases and J dropped 4 bases, with 28 bases sitting between them. CDR3 protein: CASSQDLREPGTLKRNQPQHF. Here the CDR3 DNA reads TGTGCCAGCAGCCAAGATCTCCGGGAGCCGGGGACCCTCAAACGAAATCAGCCCCAGCATTTT.

V gene TRBV5-1 combines with J gene TRBJ2-3; 7 nucleotides match TRBD1. Germline trimming cut 4 bases from V and 5 bases from J; bases unmatched to any gene: 13. The length of the CDR3 is 16 residues. CDR1 is SGHRS, CDR2 YFSETQ, per germline. CDR3 loop: CASSLGTGARGDTQYF. In DNA form, the CDR3 reads TGCGCCAGCAGCCTGGGAACAGGGGCTCGAGGAGATACGCAGTATTTT.

This clone has just one count. V and J are TRBV28 and TRBJ2-2; 8 positions agree with TRBD2. Trimming took 5 bases from V and 5 from J; bases not matched to a gene: 13. This CDR3 has 17 amino acids. CDR1 is MDHEN, CDR2 SYDVKM, per germline. The CDR3 here is CASSRTGGGHHTGELFF. In nucleotides, the CDR3 is TGTGCCAGCAGTCGCACCGGGGGGGGCCACCATACCGGGGAGCTGTTTTTT.

The chain combines TRBV2 with TRBJ2-2, with D perhaps assigned TRBD1 or TRBD2 (5 bases each). CDR3 length equals 13 residues. CDR1 is SNHLY and CDR2 is FYNNEI in the germline V gene. V gave up 3 bases and J gave up 5 bases, with 7 bases separating them. CDR3 sequence: CASSEGETGELFF. The DNA of the CDR3 is TGTGCCAGCAGTGAGGGGGAAACCGGGGAGCTGTTTTTT.

This clone was detected only a few times. The V and J genes are TRBV5-4 and TRBJ1-4, with TRBD1 matching over 8 bases. Germline V CDR1 and CDR2: SGHNT, YYREEE (reference sequence). This CDR3 is built from 17 residues. V shed 2 bases and J 0 bases; nucleotides not matched to a gene: 6. The CDR3 reads CASSFQGAITTNEKLFF. CDR3 in DNA: TGTGCCAGCAGCTTTCAGGGGGCGATCACAACTAATGAAAAACTGTTTTTT.

The chain recombines TRBV5-5 with TRBJ2-7; 7 bases align to TRBD1. V dropped 7 bases and J dropped 2; count of bases not matched to a gene: 0. Germline CDR1 SGHKS, CDR2 YYEKEE (reference sequence). The CDR3 contains 11 residues. CDR3 in DNA: TGTGCCAGCGACAGGGCCTACGAGCAGTACTTC. The encoded protein is CASDRAYEQYF.

The J gene is TRBJ2-5, the V gene TRBV5-1; 7 bases match TRBD1. The CDR3 is 14 residues long. CDR1 is SGHRS and CDR2 is YFSETQ in the germline V gene. V shed 4 bases and J 1 base; nucleotides not matched to a gene: 4. The CDR3 loop is CASSPGTVQETQYF. The CDR3 DNA follows: TGCGCCAGCAGCCCCGGGACAGTCCAAGAGACCCAGTACTTC.

This clone showed up just once. The genes are TRBV18 and TRBJ1-2; D perhaps matches TRBD1 (5 bases). V was cut by 0 bases and J by 7 bases, with 15 bases left in between. The CDR3 spans 15 residues. CDR1 and CDR2 from the germline V gene are KGHSH and LQKENI. The CDR3 region is CASSPPWGGESGYTF. CDR3 bases: TGTGCCAGCTCACCACCCTGGGGCGGGGAAAGTGGCTACACCTTC.